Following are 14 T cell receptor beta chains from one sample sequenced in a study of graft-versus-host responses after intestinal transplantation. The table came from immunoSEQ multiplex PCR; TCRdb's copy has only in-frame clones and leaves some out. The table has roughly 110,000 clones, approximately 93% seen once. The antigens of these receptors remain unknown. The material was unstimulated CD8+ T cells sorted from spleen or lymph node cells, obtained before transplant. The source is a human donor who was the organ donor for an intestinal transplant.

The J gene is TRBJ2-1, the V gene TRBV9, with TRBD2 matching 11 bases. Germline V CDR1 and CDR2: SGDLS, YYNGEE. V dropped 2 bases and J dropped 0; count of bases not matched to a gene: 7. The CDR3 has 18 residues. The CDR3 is CASSVVSGRALSYNEQFF. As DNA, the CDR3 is TGTGCCAGCAGCGTCGTTAGCGGGAGGGCTCTCTCCTACAATGAGCAGTTCTTC.

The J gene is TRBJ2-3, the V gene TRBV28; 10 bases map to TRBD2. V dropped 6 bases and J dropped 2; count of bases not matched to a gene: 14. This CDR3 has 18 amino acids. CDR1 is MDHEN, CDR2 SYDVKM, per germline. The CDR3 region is CASSTLAGPRINTDTQYF. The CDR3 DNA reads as TGTGCCAGCAGCACACTAGCGGGACCACGTATTAACACAGATACGCAGTATTTT.

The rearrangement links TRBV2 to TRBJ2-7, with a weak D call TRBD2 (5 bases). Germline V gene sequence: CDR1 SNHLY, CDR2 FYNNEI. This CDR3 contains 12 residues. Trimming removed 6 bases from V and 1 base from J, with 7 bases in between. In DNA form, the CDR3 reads TGTGCCAGCAGGGGGAGTTCCTACGAGCAGTACTTC. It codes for CASRGSSYEQYF.

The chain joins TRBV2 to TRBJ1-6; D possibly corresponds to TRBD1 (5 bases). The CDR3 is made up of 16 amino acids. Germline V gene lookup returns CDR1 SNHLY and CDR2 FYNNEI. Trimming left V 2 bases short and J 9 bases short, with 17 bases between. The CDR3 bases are TGTGCCAGCAGTGAAAAGGGGCCGGGGGTGATTTCACCCCTCCACTTT. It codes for CASSEKGPGVISPLHF.

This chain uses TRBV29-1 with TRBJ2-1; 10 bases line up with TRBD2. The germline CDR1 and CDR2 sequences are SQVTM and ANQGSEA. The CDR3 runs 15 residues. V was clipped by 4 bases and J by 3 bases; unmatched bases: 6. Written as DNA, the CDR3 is TGCAGCGTTGGAGGACTAGCGGAGAGCTACAATGAGCAGTTCTTC. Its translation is CSVGGLAESYNEQFF.

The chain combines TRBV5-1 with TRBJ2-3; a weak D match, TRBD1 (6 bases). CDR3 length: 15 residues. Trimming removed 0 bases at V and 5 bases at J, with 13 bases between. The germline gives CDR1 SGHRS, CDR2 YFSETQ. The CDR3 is CASSLGGLVLDTQYF. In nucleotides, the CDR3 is TGCGCCAGCAGCTTGGGGGGGCTAGTACTAGATACGCAGTATTTT.

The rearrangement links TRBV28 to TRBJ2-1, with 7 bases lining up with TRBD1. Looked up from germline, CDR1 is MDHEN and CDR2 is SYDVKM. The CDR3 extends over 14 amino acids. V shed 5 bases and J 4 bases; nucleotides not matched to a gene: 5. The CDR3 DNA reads TGTGCCAGCAGTCGACAGGGCCCATACAATGAGCAGTTCTTC. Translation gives CASSRQGPYNEQFF.

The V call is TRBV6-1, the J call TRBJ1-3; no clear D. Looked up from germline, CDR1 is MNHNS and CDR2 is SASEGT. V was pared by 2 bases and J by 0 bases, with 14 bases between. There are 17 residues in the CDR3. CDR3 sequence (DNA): TGTGCCAGCAGTGAACTGGTGGCAGCCATCTCTGGAAACACCATATATTTT. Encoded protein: CASSELVAAISGNTIYF.

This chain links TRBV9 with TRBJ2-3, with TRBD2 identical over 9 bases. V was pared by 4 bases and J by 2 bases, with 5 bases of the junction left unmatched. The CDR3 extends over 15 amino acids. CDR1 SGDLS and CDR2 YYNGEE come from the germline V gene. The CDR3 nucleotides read TGTGCCAGCAGCCCGAGCGGGAGGAACACAGATACGCAGTATTTT. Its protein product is CASSPSGRNTDTQYF.

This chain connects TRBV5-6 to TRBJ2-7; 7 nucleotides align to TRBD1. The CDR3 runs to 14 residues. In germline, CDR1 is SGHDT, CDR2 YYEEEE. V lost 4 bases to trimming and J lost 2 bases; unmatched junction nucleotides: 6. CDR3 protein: CASSLGQSTYEQYF. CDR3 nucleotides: TGTGCCAGCAGCCTGGGACAGTCCACCTACGAGCAGTACTTC.

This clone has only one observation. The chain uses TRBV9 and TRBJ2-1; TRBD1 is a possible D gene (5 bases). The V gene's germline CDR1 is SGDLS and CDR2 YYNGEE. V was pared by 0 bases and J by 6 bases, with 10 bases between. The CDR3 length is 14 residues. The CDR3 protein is CASSVDFRGNEQFF. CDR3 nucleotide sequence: TGTGCCAGCAGCGTAGATTTTAGGGGCAATGAGCAGTTCTTC.

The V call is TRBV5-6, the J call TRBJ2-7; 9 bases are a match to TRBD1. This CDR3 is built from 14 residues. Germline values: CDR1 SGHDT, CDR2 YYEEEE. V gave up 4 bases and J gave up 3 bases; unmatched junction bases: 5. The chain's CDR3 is CASSAGQGYYEQYF. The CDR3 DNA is TGTGCCAGCAGCGCGGGACAGGGTTACTACGAGCAGTACTTC. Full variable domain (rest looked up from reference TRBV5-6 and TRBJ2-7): DAGVTQSPTHLIKTRGQQVTLRCSPKSGHDTVSWYQQALGQGPQFIFQYYEEEERQRGNFPDRFSGHQFPNYSSELNVNALLLGDSALYLCASSAGQGYYEQYFGPGTRLTVT.

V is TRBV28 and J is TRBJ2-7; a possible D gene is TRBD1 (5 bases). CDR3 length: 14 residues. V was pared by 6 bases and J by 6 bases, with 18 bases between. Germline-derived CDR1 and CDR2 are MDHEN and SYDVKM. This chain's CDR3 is CASSSNRRDGEQYF. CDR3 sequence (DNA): TGTGCCAGCAGCTCAAACCGCAGGGATGGCGAGCAGTACTTC.

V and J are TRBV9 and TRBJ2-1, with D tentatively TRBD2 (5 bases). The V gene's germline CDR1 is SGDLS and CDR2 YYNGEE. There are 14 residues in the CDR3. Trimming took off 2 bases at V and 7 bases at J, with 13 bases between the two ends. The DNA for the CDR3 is TGTGCCAGCAGCGTTTCGGGATTGCAAAATGAGCAGTTCTTC. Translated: CASSVSGLQNEQFF.